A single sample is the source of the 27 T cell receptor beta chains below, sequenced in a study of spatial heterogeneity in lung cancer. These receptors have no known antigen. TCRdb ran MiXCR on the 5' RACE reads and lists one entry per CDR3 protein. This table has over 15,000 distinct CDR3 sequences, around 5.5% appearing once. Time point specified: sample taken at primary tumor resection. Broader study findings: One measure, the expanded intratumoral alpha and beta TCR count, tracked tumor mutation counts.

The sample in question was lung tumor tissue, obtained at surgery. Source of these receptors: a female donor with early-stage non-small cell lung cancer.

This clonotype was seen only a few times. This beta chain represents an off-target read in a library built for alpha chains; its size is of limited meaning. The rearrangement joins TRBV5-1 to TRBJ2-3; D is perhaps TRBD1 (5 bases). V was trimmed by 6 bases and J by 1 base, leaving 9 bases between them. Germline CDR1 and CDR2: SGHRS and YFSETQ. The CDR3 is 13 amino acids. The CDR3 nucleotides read TGCGCCAGCACCGTAGGGGGCACAGATACGCAGTATTTT. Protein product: CASTVGGTDTQYF.

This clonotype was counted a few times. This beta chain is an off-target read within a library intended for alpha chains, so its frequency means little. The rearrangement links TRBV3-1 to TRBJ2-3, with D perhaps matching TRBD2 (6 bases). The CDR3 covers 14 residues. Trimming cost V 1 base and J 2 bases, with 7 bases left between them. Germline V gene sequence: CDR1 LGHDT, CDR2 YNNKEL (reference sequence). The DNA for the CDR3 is TGTGCCAGCAGCCAAGCGGGAGACACAGATACGCAGTATTTT. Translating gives CASSQAGDTDTQYF.

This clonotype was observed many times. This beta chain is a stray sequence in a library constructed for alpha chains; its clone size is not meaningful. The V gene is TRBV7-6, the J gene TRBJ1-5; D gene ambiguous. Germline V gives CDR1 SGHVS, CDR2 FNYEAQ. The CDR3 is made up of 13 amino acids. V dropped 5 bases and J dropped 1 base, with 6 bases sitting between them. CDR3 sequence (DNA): TGTGCCAGCAGCCGCGACAGCAATCAGCCCCAGCATTTT. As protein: CASSRDSNQPQHF.

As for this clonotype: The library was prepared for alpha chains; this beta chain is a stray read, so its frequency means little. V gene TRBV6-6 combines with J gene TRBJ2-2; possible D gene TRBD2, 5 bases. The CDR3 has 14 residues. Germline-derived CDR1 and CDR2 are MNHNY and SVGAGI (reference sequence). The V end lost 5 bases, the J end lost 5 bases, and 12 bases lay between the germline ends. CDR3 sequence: CASSAGRSTGELFF. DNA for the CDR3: TGTGCCAGCAGTGCGGGTAGGAGTACCGGGGAGCTGTTTTTT.

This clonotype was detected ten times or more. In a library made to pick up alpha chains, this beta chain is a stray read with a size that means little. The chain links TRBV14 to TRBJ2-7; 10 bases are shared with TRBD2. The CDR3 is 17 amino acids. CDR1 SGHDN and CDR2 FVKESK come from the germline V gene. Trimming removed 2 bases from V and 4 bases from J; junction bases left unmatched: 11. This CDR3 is CASSQLPGLAGEYEQYF. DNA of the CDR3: TGTGCCAGCAGCCAACTTCCCGGCCTAGCGGGAGAATACGAGCAGTACTTC. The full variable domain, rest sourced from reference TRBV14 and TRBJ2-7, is EAGVTQFPSHSVIEKGQTVTLRCDPISGHDNLYWYRRVMGKEIKFLLHFVKESKQDESGMPNNRFLAERTGGTYSTLKVQPAELEDSGVYFCASSQLPGLAGEYEQYFGPGTRLTVT.

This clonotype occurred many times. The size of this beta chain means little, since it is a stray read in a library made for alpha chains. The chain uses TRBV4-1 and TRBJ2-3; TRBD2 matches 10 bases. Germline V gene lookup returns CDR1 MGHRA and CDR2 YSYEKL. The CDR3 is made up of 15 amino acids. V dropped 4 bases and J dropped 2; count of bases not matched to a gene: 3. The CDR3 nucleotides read TGCGCCAGCAGCCGGGGGACTAGCGACACAGATACGCAGTATTTT. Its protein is CASSRGTSDTDTQYF.

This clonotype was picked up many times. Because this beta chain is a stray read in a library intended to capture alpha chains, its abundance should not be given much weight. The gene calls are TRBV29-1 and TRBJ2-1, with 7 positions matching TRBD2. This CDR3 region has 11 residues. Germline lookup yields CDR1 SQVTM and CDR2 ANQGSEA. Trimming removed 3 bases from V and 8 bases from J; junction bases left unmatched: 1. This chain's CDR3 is CSVEGGDEQFF. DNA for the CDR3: TGCAGCGTTGAGGGGGGGGATGAGCAGTTCTTC.

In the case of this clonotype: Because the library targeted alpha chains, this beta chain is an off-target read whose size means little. CDR3 in amino acids: CASSHDSRGTQYF. CDR3 DNA: TGTGCCAGCAGCCACGACAGTCGCGGTACGCAGTATTTT. The chain couples TRBV27 to TRBJ2-3; a weak D match, TRBD1 (5 bases). V lost 6 bases and J lost 8, with 15 bases in between. The CDR3 runs to 13 residues. Germline V CDR1 and CDR2: MNHEY, SMNVEV (reference sequence).

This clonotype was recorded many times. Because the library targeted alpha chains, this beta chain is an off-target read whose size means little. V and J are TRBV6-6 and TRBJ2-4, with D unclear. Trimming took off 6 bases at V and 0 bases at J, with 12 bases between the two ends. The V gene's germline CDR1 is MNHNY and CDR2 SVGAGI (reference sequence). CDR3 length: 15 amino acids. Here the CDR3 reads CASRQIEIAKNIQYF. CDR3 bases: TGTGCCAGCAGGCAGATAGAAATAGCCAAAAACATTCAGTACTTC.

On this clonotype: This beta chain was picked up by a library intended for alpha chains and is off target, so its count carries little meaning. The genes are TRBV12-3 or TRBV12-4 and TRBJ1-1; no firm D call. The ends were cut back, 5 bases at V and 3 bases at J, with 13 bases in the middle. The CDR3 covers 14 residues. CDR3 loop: CASSPYGVDTEAFF. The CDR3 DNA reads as TGTGCCAGCAGTCCCTACGGGGTAGACACTGAAGCTTTCTTT.

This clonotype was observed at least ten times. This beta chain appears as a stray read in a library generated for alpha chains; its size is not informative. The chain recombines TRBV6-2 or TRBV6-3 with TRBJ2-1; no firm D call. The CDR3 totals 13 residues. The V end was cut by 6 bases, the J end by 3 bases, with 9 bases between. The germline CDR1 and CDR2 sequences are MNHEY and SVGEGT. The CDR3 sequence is CASRGDYYNEQFF. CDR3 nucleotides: TGTGCCAGCAGGGGCGATTACTACAATGAGCAGTTCTTC.

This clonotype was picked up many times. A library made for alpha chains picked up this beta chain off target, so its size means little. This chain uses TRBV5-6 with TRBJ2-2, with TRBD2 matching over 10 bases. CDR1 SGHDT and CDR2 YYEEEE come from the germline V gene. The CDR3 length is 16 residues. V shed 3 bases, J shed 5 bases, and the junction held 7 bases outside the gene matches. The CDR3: CASSSEREGITGELFF. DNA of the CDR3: TGTGCCAGCAGCTCCGAGCGGGAGGGTATTACCGGGGAGCTGTTTTTT.

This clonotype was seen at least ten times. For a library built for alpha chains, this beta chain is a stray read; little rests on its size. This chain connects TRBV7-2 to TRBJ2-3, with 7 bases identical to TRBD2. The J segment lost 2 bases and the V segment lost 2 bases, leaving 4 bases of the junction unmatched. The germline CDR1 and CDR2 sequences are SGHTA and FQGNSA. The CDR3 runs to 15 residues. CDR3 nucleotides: TGTGCCAGCAGCTTAATAAGCGGGGCCACAGATACGCAGTATTTT. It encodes CASSLISGATDTQYF.

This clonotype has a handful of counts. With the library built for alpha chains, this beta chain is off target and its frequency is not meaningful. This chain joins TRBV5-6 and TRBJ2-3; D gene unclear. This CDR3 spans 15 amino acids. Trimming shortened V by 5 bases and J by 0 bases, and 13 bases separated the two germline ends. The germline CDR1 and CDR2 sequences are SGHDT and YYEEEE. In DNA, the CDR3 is TGTGCCAGCAGTTCCAGACGTACTAGCACAGATACGCAGTATTTT. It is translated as CASSSRRTSTDTQYF.

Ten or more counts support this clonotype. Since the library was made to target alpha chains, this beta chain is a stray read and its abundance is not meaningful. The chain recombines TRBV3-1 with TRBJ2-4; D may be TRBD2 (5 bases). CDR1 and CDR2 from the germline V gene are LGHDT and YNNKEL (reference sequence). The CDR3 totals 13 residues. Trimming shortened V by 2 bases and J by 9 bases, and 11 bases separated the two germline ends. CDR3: CASSQQDYGIQYF. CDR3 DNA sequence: TGTGCCAGCAGCCAACAAGACTACGGCATTCAGTACTTC.

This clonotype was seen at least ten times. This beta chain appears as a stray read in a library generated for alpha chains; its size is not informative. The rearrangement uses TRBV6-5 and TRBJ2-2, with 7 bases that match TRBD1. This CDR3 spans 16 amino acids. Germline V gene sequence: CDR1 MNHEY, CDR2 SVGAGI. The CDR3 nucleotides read TGTGCGACTCAGAGGGGGCTAGTGACGAACACCGGGGAGCTGTTTTTT. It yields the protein CATQRGLVTNTGELFF.

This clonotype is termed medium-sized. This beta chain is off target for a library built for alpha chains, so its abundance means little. The CDR3 DNA sequence: TGTGCCAGCAGCTTGGGGGCCGAGCAGTACTTC. Protein product: CASSLGAEQYF. The V and J genes are TRBV7-9 and TRBJ2-7; tentatively, D is TRBD1 (6 bases). This CDR3 spans 11 amino acids. CDR1 is SEHNR and CDR2 is FQNEAQ in the germline V gene (reference sequence). With 3 bases removed from V and 6 bases from J, the gap between germline ends came to 6 bases. Variable domain in full (rest from reference TRBV7-9 and TRBJ2-7): DTGVSQNPRHKITKRGQNVTFRCDPISEHNRLYWYRQTLGQGPEFLTYFQNEAQLEKSRLLSDRFSAERPKGSFSTLEIQRTEQGDSAMYLCASSLGAEQYFGPGTRLTVT.

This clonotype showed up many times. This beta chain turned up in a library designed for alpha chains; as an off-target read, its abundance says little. This CDR3 is CASSPGQKETQYF. CDR3 nucleotides: TGCGCCAGCAGCCCAGGACAGAAAGAGACCCAGTACTTC. This sequence joins TRBV5-1 and TRBJ2-5; the D gene is possibly TRBD1 (6 bases). The germline V and J ends were trimmed by 4 bases and 3 bases, with 10 bases remaining between them. Germline assignment: CDR1 SGHRS and CDR2 YFSETQ. The CDR3 contains 13 residues. Combining the CDR3 with reference TRBV5-1 and TRBJ2-5 gives the whole variable domain KAGVTQTPRYLIKTRGQQVTLSCSPISGHRSVSWYQQTPGQGLQFLFEYFSETQRNKGNFPGRFSGRQFSNSRSEMNVSTLELGDSALYLCASSPGQKETQYFGPGTRLLVL.

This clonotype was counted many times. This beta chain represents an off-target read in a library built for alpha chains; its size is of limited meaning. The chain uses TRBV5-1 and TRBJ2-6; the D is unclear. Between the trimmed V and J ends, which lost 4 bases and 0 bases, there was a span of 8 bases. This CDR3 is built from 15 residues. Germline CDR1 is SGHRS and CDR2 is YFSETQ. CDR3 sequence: CASSVPPSGANVLTF. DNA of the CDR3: TGCGCCAGCAGCGTACCCCCCTCTGGGGCCAACGTCCTGACTTTC.

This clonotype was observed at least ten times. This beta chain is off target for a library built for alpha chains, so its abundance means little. The CDR3 sequence is CASSSQSSYNEQFF. In nucleotides, the CDR3 is TGTGCCAGCAGTTCCCAGAGCTCCTACAATGAGCAGTTCTTC. This rearrangement joins TRBV27 to TRBJ2-1; D uncertain. CDR1 and CDR2 (germline): MNHEY, SMNVEV (reference sequence). V was cut by 4 bases and J by 0 bases, with 7 bases left in between. The CDR3 runs 14 residues.

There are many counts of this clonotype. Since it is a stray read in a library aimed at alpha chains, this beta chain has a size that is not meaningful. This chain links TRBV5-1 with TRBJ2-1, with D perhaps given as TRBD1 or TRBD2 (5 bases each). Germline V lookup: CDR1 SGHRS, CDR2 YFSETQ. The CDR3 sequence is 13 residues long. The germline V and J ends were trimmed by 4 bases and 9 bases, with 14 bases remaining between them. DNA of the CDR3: TGCGCCAGCAGCACCGGGACCCAAAGTGAGCAGTTCTTC. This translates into CASSTGTQSEQFF.

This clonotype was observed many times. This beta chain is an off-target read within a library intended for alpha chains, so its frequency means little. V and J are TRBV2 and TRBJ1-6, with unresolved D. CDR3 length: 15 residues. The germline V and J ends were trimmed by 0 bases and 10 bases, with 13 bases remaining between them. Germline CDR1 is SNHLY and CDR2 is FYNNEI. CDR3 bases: TGTGCCAGCAGTGAAGCGGCAGCCCAGAGGTCACCCCTCCACTTT. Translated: CASSEAAAQRSPLHF.

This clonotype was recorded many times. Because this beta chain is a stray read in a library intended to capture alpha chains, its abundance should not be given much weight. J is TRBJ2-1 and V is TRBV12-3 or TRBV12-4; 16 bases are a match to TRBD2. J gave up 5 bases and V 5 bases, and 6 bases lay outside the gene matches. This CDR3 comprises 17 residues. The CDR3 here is CASSPGLAGGPHNEQFF. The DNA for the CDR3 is TGTGCCAGCAGTCCGGGACTAGCGGGAGGGCCCCACAATGAGCAGTTCTTC.

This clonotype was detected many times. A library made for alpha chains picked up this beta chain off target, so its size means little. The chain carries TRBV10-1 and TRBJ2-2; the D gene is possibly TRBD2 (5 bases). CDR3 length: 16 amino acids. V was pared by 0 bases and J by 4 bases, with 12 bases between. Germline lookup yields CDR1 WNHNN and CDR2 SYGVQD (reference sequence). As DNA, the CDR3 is TGCGCCAGCAGTGAGTCGACGGGGATACGCACCGGGGAGCTGTTTTTT. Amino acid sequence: CASSESTGIRTGELFF.

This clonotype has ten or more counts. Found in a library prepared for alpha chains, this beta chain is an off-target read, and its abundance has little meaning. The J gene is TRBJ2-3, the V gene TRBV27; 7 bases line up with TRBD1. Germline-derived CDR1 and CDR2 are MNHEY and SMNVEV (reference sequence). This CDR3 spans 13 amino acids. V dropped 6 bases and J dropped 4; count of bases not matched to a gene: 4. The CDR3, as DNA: TGTGCCAGCAGCCTTACAGGGGCAGATACGCAGTATTTT. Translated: CASSLTGADTQYF.

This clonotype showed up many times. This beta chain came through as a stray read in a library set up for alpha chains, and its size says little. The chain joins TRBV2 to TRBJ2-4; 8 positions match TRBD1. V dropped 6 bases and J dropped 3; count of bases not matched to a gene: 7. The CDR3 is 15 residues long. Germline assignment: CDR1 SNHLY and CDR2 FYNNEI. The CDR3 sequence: CASRTGDLGKNIQYF. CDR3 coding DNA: TGTGCCAGCAGGACAGGGGATCTAGGCAAAAACATTCAGTACTTC.

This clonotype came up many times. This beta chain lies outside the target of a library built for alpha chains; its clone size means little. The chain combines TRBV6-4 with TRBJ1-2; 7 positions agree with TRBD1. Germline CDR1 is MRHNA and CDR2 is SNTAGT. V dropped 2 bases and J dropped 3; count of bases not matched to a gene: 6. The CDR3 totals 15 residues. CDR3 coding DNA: TGTGCCAGCAGTGACCCACCGGGACAGCACTATGGCTACACCTTC. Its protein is CASSDPPGQHYGYTF.